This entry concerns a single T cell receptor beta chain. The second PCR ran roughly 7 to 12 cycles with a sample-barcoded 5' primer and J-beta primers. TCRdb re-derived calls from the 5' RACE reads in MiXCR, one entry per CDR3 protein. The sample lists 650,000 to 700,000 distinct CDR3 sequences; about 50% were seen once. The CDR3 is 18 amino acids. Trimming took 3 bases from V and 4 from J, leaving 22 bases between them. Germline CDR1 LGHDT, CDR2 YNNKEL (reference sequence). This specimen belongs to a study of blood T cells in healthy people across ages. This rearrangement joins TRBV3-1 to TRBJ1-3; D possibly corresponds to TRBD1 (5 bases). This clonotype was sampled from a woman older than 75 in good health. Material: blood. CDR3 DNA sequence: TGTGCCAGCAGCCAGACCTCCCTGGTGGGGGGATCCGGAAACACCATATATTTT. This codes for CASSQTSLVGGSGNTIYF.